The rows below give T cell receptor beta chains drawn from one sample of a study of cytomegalovirus exposure and HLA in healthy donors. Sequencing was performed with immunoSEQ multiplex PCR; in TCRdb, only in-frame clones are kept and a portion is missing. This sample carries some 140,000 clones, 79% of them seen once, and the ten largest clones take 7.7%. Sequencing was done on a sample of PBMCs. The receptors derive from a man aged 30 to 45 in good health and CMV-seropositive. Each CDR3 is given with its conserved first and last residue.

v_call,cdr3_aa
TRBV25-1,CASSVRGETQYF
TRBV30,CAWSSGRNTEAFF
TRBV5-1,CASSLGTRTTDTQYF
TRBV4-1,CASSPDGFNTEAFF
TRBV27,CASSSMTSTLKGYEQYF
TRBV7-2,CASSFQGQGPFEAFF
TRBV5-1,CASSLSRSRWETQYF
TRBV28,CASSLLGGSTPEQYF
TRBV7-2,CASSLGRGPLGYTF
TRBV19,CASSPSLGSYEQYF
TRBV27,CASSQTTGGTEAFF
TRBV19,CASSIGVGELFF
TRBV11-1,CASSLEYGGQYEQYF
TRBV27,CASSPISGTAVVTFF
TRBV7-2,CASSLQRGSGNTIYF
TRBV29-1,CSVDGGIRANTEAFF
TRBV5-5,CASSLAPVRVNTEAFF
TRBV5-1,CASSLGSGEKTQYF
TRBV7-9,CASSPLQGLNTEAFF
TRBV7-2,CASVLGLAGSYEQYF
TRBV4-3,CASSQTPGTDYNEQFF
TRBV7-2,CASSLAGGQETQYF